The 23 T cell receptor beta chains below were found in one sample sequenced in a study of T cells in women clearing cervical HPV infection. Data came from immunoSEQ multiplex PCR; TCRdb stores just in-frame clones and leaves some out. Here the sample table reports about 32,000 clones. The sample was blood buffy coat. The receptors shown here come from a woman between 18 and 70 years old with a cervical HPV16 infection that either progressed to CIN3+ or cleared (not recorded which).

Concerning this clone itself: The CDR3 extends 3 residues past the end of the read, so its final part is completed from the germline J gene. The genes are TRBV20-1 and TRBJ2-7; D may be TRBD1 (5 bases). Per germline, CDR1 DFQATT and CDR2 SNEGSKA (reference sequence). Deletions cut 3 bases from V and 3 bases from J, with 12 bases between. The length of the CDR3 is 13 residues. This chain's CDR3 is CSARTERGYEQYF. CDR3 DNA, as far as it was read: TGCAGTGCTAGGACAGAAAGGGGCTACGAG.

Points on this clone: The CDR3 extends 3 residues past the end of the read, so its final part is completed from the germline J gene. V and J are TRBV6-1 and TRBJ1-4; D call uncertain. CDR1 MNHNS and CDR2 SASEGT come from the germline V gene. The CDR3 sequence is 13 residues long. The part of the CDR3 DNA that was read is TGTGCCAGCAGTGAAAACATAAATTCACCA. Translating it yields CASSENINSP. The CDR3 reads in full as CASSENINSPLFF.

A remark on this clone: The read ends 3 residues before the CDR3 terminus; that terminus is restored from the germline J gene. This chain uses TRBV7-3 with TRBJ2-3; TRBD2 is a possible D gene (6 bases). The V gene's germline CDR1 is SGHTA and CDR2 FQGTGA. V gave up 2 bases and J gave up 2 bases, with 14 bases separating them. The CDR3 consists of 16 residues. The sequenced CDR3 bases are TGTGCCAGCAGCTTAGGCACTAGCAGAAACACAGATACG. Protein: CASSLGTSRNTDT. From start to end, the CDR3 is CASSLGTSRNTDTQYF.

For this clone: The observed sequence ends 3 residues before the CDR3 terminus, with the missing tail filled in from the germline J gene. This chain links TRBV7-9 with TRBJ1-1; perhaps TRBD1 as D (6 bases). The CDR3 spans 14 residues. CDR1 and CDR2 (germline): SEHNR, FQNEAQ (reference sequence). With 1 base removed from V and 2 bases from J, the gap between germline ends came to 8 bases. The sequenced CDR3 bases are TGTGCCAGCAGCTTAGACGGGACAAACACTGAA. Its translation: CASSLDGTNTE. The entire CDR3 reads CASSLDGTNTEAFF.

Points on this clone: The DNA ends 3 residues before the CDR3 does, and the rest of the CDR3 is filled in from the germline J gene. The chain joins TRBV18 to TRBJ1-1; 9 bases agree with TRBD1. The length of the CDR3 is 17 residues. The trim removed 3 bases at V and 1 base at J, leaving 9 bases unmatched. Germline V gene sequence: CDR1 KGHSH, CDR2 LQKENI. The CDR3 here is CASSPLTGGRGNTEAFF. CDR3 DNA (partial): TGTGCCAGCTCACCTCTGACAGGGGGAAGGGGGAACACTGAA.

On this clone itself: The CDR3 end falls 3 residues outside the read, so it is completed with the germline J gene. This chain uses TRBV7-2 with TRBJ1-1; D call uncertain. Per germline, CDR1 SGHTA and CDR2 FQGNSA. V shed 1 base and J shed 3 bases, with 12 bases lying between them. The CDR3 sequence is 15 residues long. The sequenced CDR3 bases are TGTGCCAGCAGCTTAGTATCCCACTTGGACACTGAA. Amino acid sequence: CASSLVSHLDTE. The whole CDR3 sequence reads CASSLVSHLDTEAFF.

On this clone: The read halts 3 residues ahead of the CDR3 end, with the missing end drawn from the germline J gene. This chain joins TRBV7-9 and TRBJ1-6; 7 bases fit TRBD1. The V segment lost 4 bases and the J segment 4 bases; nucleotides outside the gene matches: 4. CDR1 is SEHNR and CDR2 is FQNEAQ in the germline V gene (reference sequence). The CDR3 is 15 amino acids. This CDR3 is CASSSPTGYNSPLHF. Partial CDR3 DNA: TGTGCCAGCAGCTCGCCGACAGGGTATAATTCACCC.

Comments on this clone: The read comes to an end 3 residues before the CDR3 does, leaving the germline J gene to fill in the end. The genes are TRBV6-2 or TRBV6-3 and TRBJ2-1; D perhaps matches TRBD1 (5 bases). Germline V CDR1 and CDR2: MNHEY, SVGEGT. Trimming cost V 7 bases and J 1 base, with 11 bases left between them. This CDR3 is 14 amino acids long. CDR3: CASIARGSYNEQFF. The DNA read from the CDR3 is TGTGCCAGCATCGCTAGGGGTTCCTACAATGAG.

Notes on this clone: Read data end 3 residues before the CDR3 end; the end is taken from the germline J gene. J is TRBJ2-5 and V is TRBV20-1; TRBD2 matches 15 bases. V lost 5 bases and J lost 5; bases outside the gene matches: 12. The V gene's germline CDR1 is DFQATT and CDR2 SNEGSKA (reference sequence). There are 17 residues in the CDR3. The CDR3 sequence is CSAPGGGLAGGRETQYF. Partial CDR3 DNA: TGCAGTGCTCCCGGAGGGGGACTAGCGGGGGGCAGGGAGACC.

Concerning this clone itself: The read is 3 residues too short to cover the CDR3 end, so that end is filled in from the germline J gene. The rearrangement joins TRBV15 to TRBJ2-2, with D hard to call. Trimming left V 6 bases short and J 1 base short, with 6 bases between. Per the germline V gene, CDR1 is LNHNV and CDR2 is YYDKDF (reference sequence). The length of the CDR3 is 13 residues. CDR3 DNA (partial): TGTGCCACCAGTGTTATGAACACCGGGGAG. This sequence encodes CATSVMNTGE. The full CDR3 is CATSVMNTGELFF.

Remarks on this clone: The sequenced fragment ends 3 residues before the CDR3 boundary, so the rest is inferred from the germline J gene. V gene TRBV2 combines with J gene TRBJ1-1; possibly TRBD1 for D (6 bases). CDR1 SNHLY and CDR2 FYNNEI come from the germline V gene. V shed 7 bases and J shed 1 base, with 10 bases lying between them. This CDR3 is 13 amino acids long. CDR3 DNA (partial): TGTGCCAGCAACCTAGGGGGGAACACTGAA. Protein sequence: CASNLGGNTE. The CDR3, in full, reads CASNLGGNTEAFF. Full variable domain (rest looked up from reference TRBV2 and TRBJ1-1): EPEVTQTPSHQVTQMGQEVILRCVPISNHLYFYWYRQILGQKVEFLVSFYNNEISEKSEIFDDQFSVERPDGSNFTLKIRSTKLEDSAMYFCASNLGGNTEAFFGQGTRLTVV.

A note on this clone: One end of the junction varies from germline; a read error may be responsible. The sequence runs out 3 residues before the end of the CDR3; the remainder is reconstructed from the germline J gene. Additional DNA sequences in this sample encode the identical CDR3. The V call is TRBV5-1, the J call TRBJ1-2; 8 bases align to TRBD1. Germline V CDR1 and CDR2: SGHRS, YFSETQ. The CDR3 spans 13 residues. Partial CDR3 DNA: TGCGCCAGCAGCCCCGGGACAGGACATGGT. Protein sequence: CASSPGTGHG. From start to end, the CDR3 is CASSPGTGHGYTF.

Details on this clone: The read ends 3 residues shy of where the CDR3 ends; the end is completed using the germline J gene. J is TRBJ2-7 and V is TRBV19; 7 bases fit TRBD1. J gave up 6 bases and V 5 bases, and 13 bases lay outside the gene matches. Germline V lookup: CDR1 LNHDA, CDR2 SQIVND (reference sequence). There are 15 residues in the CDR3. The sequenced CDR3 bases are TGTGCCAGTAGTCCAGGGACAGACTTTTTTATCGAG. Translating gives CASSPGTDFFIE. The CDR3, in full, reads CASSPGTDFFIEQYF.

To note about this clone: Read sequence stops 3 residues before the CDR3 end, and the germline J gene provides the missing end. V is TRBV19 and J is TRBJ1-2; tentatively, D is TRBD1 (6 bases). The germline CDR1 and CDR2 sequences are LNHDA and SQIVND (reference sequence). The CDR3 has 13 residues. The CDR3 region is CASSTLQGGGYTF. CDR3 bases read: TGTGCCAGTAGTACCCTACAGGGTGGGGGC.

CDR3 sequence reads: CASSFTGGAGEKLFF. The part of the CDR3 DNA that was read is TGTGCCAGCAGTTTCACGGGGGGGGCTGGTGAAAAA. The chain couples TRBV12-3 or TRBV12-4 to TRBJ1-4; maybe TRBD1 (6 bases). The read finishes 3 residues shy of the CDR3 end, and the germline J gene is used to complete it. V was pared by 3 bases and J by 7 bases, with 15 bases between. CDR3 length equals 15 residues.

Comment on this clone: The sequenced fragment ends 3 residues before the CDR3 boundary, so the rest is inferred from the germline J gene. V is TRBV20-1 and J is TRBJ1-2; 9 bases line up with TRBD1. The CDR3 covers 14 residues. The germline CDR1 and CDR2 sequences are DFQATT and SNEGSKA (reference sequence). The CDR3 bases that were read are TGCAGTGCTAGTACAGGGGGCCTCTCCTACGAC. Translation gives CSASTGGLSYD. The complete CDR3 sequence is CSASTGGLSYDYTF.

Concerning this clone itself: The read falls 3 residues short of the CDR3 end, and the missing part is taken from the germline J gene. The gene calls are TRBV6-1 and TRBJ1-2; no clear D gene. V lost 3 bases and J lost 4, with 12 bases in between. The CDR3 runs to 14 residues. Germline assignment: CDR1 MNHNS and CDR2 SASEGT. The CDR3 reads CASSDTLPGYGYTF. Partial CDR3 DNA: TGTGCCAGCAGTGATACACTCCCGGGCTATGGC.

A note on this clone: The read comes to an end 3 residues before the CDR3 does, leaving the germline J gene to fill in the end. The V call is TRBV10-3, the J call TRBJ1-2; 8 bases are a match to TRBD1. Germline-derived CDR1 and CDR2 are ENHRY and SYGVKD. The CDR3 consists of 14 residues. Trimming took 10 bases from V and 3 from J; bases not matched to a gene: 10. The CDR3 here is CATLGQGADYGYTF. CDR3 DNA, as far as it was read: TGTGCCACCCTAGGACAGGGAGCCGACTATGGC.

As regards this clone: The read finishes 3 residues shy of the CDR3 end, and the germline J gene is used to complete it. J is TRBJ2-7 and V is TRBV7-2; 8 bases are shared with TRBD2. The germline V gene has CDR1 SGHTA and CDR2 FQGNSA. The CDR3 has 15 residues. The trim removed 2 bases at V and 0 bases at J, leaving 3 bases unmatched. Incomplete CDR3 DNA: TGTGCCAGCAGCTTACGGAGCGGGAGCTCCTACGAG. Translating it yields CASSLRSGSSYE. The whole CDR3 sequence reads CASSLRSGSSYEQYF.

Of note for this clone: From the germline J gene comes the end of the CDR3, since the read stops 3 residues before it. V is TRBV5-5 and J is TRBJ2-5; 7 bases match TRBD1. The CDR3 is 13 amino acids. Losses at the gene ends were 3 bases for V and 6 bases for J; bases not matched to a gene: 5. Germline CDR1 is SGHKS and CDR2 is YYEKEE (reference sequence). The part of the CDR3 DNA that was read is TGTGCCAGCAGCTCTACAGGGGTTCAGACC. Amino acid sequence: CASSSTGVQT. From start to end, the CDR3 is CASSSTGVQTQYF.

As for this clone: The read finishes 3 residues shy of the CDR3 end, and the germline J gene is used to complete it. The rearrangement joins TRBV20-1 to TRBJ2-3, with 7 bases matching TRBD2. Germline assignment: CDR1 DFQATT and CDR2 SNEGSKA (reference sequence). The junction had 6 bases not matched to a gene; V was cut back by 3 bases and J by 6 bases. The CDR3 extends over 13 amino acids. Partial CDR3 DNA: TGCAGTGCTAGTAGACTAGCCGTTGATACG. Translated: CSASRLAVDT. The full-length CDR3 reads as CSASRLAVDTQYF.

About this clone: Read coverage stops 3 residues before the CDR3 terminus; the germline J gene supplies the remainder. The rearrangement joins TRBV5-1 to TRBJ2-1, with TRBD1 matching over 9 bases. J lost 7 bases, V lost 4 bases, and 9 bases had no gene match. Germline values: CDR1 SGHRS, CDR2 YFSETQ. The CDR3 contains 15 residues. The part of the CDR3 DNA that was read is TGCGCCAGCAGCGCGGGACAGGGTATGGGAAATGAG. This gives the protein CASSAGQGMGNE. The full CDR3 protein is CASSAGQGMGNEQFF.

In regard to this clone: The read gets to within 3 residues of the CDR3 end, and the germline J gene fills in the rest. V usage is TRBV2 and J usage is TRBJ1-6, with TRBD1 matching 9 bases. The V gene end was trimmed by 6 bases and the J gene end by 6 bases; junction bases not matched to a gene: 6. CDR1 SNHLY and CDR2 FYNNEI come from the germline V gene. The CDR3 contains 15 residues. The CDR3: CASSPLTGGNSPLHF. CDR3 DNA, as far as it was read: TGTGCCAGCAGCCCTCTGACAGGGGGTAATTCACCC.